The entry below gives a single T cell receptor (beta chain) sequence along with its context. The sample comes from a study of T cell responses to AZD1222 COVID-19 vaccine. Sequenced by immunoSEQ multiplex PCR; TCRdb stores in-frame clones only, minus some. Of about 67,000 clones listed, 83% are singletons. Pooling covered second doses at about 4 or about 12 weeks. The sequences come from peripheral blood, collected 28 days after the second AZD1222 dose. The clonotype was recovered from an adult who received the AZD1222 COVID-19 vaccine.

CDR3 residues: CASSMGGVETQYF. CDR3 DNA: TGTGCCAGCAGCATGGGTGGGGTCGAGACCCAGTACTTC. This chain joins TRBV5-8 and TRBJ2-5; D gene unclear. Germline assignment: CDR1 SGHTS and CDR2 YDEGEE. This CDR3 has 13 residues. V was clipped by 4 bases and J by 5 bases, with 12 bases between them.